These T cell receptor beta chains were read from a single sample in a study of control samples from healthy donors and cancer patients. Profiling relied on immunoSEQ multiplex PCR, and the TCRdb table lists in-frame clones only, not all of them. The sample lists some 76,000 clones; 89% were seen once. Sequenced material: PBMCs. The receptor source for this set is a man aged 60 to 75 with lung cancer. Both conserved end residues are part of each CDR3. A D gene is named only where the DNA matches it firmly. Clone size is not always given. Where it is, it says once, few, many or a class for expanded clones.

size,V,D,J,CDR3,DNA
NA,TRBV20-1,NA,TRBJ1-5,CSASGHSNQPQHF,TGCAGTGCTAGTGGACACAGCAATCAGCCCCAGCATTTT
NA,TRBV18,NA,TRBJ2-3,CASSTAHTDTQYF,TGTGCCAGCTCAACGGCCCACACAGATACGCAGTATTTT
NA,TRBV10-1,TRBD2,TRBJ2-1,CASSGASGVEYNEQFF,TGCGCCAGCAGTGGGGCTAGCGGGGTGGAGTACAATGAGCAGTTCTTC
NA,TRBV5-6,NA,TRBJ2-2,CASSLVTGTYTGELFF,TGTGCCAGCAGCTTGGTAACCGGAACTTACACCGGGGAGCTGTTTTTT
once,TRBV4-1,NA,TRBJ1-6,CASSQDSQGKNSPLHF,TGCGCCAGCAGCCAAGATAGCCAGGGTAAGAATTCACCCCTCCACTTT
NA,TRBV4-1,TRBD2,TRBJ2-5,CASSQDGGGSETQYF,TGCGCCAGCAGCCAAGACGGGGGAGGGTCAGAGACCCAGTACTTC
NA,TRBV5-1,NA,TRBJ1-6,CASSLKPAVSSSYNSPLHF,TGCGCCAGCAGCTTGAAGCCAGCGGTGAGCAGCTCCTATAATTCACCCCTCCACTTT
NA,TRBV3-1/TRBV3-2,NA,TRBJ1-3,CASSPSDVRNSGNTIYF,TGTGCCAGCAGCCCCTCGGATGTACGCAACTCTGGAAACACCATATATTTT
NA,TRBV9,TRBD1,TRBJ1-2,CASSAATTGGSYGYTF,TGTGCCAGCAGCGCCGCGACGACAGGGGGCAGCTATGGCTACACCTTC
NA,TRBV10-2,TRBD1,TRBJ2-1,CASMPGQGVYNEQFF,TGCGCCAGCATGCCGGGACAGGGGGTATACAATGAGCAGTTCTTC
NA,TRBV5-4,NA,TRBJ2-1,CASSLDSSYNEQFF,TGTGCCAGCAGCTTGGACAGCTCCTACAATGAGCAGTTCTTC
NA,TRBV18,NA,TRBJ2-1,CASSPRQENEQFF,TGTGCCAGCTCACCCAGACAAGAGAATGAGCAGTTCTTC
NA,TRBV7-6,NA,TRBJ2-1,CASSLAGGAYNEQFF,TGTGCCAGCAGCTTAGCAGGGGGGGCCTACAATGAGCAGTTCTTC
NA,TRBV5-6,TRBD1,TRBJ2-3,CASRGQSGPDTQYF,TGTGCCAGCAGGGGACAGAGTGGCCCAGATACGCAGTATTTT
once,TRBV11-3,NA,TRBJ1-4,CASSFSYNEKLFF,TGTGCCAGCAGCTTTAGCTATAATGAAAAACTGTTTTTT
few,TRBV7-9,NA,TRBJ2-1,CASSLGGSLLSYNEQFF,TGTGCCAGCAGCTTAGGAGGCTCCCTCCTCTCCTACAATGAGCAGTTCTTC
few,TRBV6-1,TRBD1,TRBJ1-1,CASRGTAGTEAFF,TGTGCCAGCAGAGGGACAGCGGGCACTGAAGCTTTCTTT
NA,TRBV2,NA,TRBJ2-2,CASSGFGELFF,TGTGCCAGCAGCGGATTCGGGGAGCTGTTTTTT
NA,TRBV9,NA,TRBJ1-2,CASSVKATGSVGYTF,TGTGCCAGCAGCGTTAAGGCCACAGGAAGTGTTGGCTACACCTTC
NA,TRBV6-5,NA,TRBJ1-1,CASSYEAGVAFF,TGTGCCAGCAGTTACGAGGCGGGGGTAGCTTTCTTT
NA,TRBV7-9,NA,TRBJ2-5,CASSHVARGRETQYF,TGTGCCAGCAGCCATGTAGCGAGGGGGAGGGAGACCCAGTACTTC
NA,TRBV5-8,TRBD1,TRBJ1-5,CASSFSGQGPNHPQHF,TGTGCCAGCAGTTTCTCGGGACAGGGTCCTAATCATCCCCAGCATTTT
NA,TRBV24-1,NA,TRBJ1-4,CATSDHGEANEKLFF,TGTGCCACCAGTGACCATGGAGAGGCTAATGAAAAACTGTTTTTT
NA,TRBV6-5,NA,TRBJ1-1,CASSYRGQNTEAFF,TGTGCCAGCAGTTACCGAGGACAGAACACTGAAGCTTTCTTT
NA,TRBV10-2,TRBD2,TRBJ2-1,CASSVRTSGGYNEQFF,TGCGCCAGCAGTGTCCGGACTAGCGGGGGCTACAATGAGCAGTTCTTC
NA,TRBV5-1,NA,TRBJ1-1,CASSLSRQQNTEAFF,TGCGCCAGCAGCTTGAGTCGACAGCAGAACACTGAAGCTTTCTTT
NA,TRBV23-1,TRBD1,TRBJ2-6,CASNRPNRGDSGANVLTF,TGCGCCAGCAATCGCCCCAACAGGGGGGACTCTGGGGCCAACGTCCTGACTTTC
NA,TRBV18,NA,TRBJ1-1,CASSPPLAQDTEAFF,TGTGCCAGCTCACCACCGTTGGCGCAGGACACTGAAGCTTTCTTT
NA,TRBV2,NA,TRBJ1-6,CASSAYGSSSYNSPLHF,TGTGCCAGCAGCGCATATGGCTCGAGCTCCTATAATTCACCCCTCCACTTT
many,TRBV6-5,NA,TRBJ2-2,CASSPRVDTGELFF,TGTGCCAGCAGCCCCAGGGTAGACACCGGGGAGCTGTTTTTT
once,TRBV11-3,NA,TRBJ1-2,CASSSARATMGYTF,TGTGCCAGCAGCTCCGCCAGGGCTACTATGGGCTACACCTTC
few,TRBV4-1,TRBD1,TRBJ1-4,CASSQDRGQGATNEKLFF,TGCGCCAGCAGCCAAGATAGGGGACAGGGTGCAACTAATGAAAAACTGTTTTTT
NA,TRBV4-1,NA,TRBJ2-3,CASSQEEVTQYF,TGCGCCAGCAGCCAAGAGGAGGTCACGCAGTATTTT
few,TRBV6-5,TRBD1,TRBJ2-1,CASSHGTVNEQFF,TGTGCCAGCAGTCACGGGACAGTCAATGAGCAGTTCTTC
NA,TRBV7-2,NA,TRBJ1-2,CASSLRTVSYGYTF,TGTGCCAGCAGCTTGCGGACAGTAAGCTATGGCTACACCTTC
NA,TRBV12-3/TRBV12-4,NA,TRBJ1-4,CASRLGTFEKLFF,TGTGCCAGCAGGCTGGGGACATTCGAAAAACTGTTTTTT
NA,TRBV2,TRBD1,TRBJ1-4,CASSGRTGGSVELFF,TGTGCCAGCAGTGGCCGGACAGGGGGAAGTGTGGAACTGTTTTTT
once,TRBV7-3,TRBD2,TRBJ2-2,CASSSLREGAGELFF,TGTGCCAGCAGCTCCCTGCGGGAGGGGGCCGGGGAGCTGTTTTTT
once,TRBV6-5,NA,TRBJ1-1,CASTRGSVTEAFF,TGTGCCAGCACCCGAGGTAGCGTCACTGAAGCTTTCTTT
NA,TRBV3-1/TRBV3-2,NA,TRBJ1-1,CASSSRLTANTEAFF,TGTGCCAGCAGCTCACGCCTGACAGCGAACACTGAAGCTTTCTTT
NA,TRBV5-6,NA,TRBJ1-3,CASSWRMSGNTIYF,TGTGCCAGCAGCTGGCGCATGTCTGGAAACACCATATATTTT
NA,TRBV19,NA,TRBJ1-2,CASSMGTLPNYGYTF,TGTGCCAGTAGTATGGGGACACTTCCTAACTATGGCTACACCTTC